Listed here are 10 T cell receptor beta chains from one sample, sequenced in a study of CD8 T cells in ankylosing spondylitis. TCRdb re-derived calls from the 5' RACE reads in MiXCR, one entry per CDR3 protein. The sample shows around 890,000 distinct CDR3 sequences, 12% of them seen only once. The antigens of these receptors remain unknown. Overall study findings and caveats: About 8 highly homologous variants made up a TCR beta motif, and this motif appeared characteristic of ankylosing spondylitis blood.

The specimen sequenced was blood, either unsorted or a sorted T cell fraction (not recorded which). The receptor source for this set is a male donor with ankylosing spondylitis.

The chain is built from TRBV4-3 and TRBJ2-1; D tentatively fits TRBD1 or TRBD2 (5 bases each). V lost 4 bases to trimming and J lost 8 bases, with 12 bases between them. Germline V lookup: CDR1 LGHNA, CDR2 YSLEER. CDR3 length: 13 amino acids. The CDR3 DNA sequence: TGCGCCAGCAGCCTGGGACCCTTCGATGAGCAGTTCTTC. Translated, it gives CASSLGPFDEQFF.

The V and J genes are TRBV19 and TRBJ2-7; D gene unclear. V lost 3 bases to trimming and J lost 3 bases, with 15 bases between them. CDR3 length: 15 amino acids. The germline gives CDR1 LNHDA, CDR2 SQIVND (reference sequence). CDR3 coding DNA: TGTGCCAGTAGTATCAAGGAAGGGTGGAACTACGAGCAGTACTTC. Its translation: CASSIKEGWNYEQYF.

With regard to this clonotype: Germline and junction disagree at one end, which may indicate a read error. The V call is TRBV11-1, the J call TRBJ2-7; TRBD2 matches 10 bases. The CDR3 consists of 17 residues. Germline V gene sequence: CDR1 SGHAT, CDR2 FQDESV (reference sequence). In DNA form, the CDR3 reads TGTGCCAGCACCTTAGGAACTACTAGCGGGGACGCCTACGAGCAGTACTTC. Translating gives CASTLGTTSGDAYEQYF.

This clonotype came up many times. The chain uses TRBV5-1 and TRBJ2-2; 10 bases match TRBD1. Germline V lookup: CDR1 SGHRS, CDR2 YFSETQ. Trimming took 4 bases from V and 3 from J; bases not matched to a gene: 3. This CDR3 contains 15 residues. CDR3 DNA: TGCGCCAGCAGCCCGGACAGGGGGGACACCGGGGAGCTGTTTTTT. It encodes CASSPDRGDTGELFF. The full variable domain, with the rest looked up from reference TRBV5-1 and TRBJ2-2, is KAGVTQTPRYLIKTRGQQVTLSCSPISGHRSVSWYQQTPGQGLQFLFEYFSETQRNKGNFPGRFSGRQFSNSRSEMNVSTLELGDSALYLCASSPDRGDTGELFFGEGSRLTVL.

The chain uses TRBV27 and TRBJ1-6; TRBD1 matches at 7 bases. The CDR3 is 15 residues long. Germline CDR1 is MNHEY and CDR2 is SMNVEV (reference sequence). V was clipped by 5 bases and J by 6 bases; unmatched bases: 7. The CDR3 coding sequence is TGTGCCAGCAGTCCCCCACAGGGGTTTAATTCACCCCTCCACTTT. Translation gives CASSPPQGFNSPLHF.

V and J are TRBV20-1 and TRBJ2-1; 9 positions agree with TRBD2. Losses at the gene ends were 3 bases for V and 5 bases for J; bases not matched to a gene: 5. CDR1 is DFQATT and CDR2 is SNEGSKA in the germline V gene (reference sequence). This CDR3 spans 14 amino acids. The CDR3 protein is CSARSTSGNNEQFF. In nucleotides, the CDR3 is TGCAGTGCTAGGTCGACTAGCGGTAACAATGAGCAGTTCTTC.

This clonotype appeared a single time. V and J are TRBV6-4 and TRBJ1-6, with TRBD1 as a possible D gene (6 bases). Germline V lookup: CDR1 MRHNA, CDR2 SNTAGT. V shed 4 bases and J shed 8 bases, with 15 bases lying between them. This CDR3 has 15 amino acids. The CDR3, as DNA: TGTGCCAGCAGTGCCCTTGGGGGGCGAGATTCACCCCTCCACTTT. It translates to CASSALGGRDSPLHF.

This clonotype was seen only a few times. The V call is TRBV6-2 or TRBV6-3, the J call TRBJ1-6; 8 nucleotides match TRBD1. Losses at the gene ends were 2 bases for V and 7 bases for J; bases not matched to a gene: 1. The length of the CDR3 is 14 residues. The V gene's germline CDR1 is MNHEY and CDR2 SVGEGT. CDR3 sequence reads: CASSYAGGNSPLHF. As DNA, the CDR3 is TGTGCCAGCAGTTACGCAGGGGGCAATTCACCCCTCCACTTT.

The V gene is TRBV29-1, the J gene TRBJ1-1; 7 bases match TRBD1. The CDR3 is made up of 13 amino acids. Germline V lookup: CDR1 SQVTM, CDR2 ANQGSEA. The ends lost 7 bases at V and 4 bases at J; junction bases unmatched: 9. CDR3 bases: TGCAGCGGCCAGACAGGGTCGGGCACTGAAGCTTTCTTT. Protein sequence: CSGQTGSGTEAFF.

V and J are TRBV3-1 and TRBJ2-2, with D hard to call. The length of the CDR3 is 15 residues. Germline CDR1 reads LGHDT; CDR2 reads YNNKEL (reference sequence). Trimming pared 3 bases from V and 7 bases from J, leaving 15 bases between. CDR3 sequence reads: CASSHQMGPYGELFF. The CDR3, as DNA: TGTGCCAGCAGCCATCAGATGGGCCCGTACGGGGAGCTGTTTTTT.